The 16 T cell receptor beta chains given below trace back to one sample, sequenced in a study of blood T cell repertoires in COVID-19. The data were produced by immunoSEQ multiplex PCR, yet TCRdb's version contains in-frame clones alone and is incomplete. The sample carries under 250,000 clones, approximately 83% recorded once. Sequencing was carried out using peripheral blood. These receptor sequences come from a man aged 45 to 65 with active or convalescent COVID-19.

The rearrangement joins TRBV7-2 to TRBJ1-5; D is unresolved. CDR1 is SGHTA and CDR2 is FQGNSA in the germline V gene. The CDR3 has 15 residues. V shed 0 bases and J shed 2 bases, with 8 bases lying between them. DNA of the CDR3: TGTGCCAGCAGCTTAGCCCTCCCTGGCAATCAGCCCCAGCATTTT. This gives the protein CASSLALPGNQPQHF.

J is TRBJ2-5 and V is TRBV11-2; 8 nucleotides align to TRBD2. The trim removed 11 bases at V and 5 bases at J, leaving 19 bases unmatched. The CDR3 loop spans 16 amino acids. Germline V gives CDR1 SGHAT, CDR2 FQNNGV. The DNA for the CDR3 is TGTGCCGGCCGCCCCCCCCGGGGGGGCCGTGGTGAGACCCAGTACTTC. This translates into CAGRPPRGGRGETQYF.

The J gene is TRBJ1-2, the V gene TRBV6-5, with 11 bases lining up with TRBD1. Germline loops: CDR1 MNHEY, CDR2 SVGAGI. V lost 7 bases, J lost 10 bases, and 8 bases stayed unmatched. The CDR3 sequence is 13 residues long. The CDR3 DNA follows: TGTGCCAGCACCAACTGGGGACAGGGGGACTACACCTTC. This encodes CASTNWGQGDYTF.

V gene TRBV2 combines with J gene TRBJ2-2; D is possibly TRBD2 (6 bases). Germline values: CDR1 SNHLY, CDR2 FYNNEI. The CDR3 contains 17 residues. The V end lost 4 bases, the J end lost 3 bases, and 18 bases lay between the germline ends. The CDR3 protein is CASSVPLVGDYTGELFF. The CDR3 nucleotides read TGTGCCAGCAGTGTCCCGTTGGTAGGGGACTACACCGGGGAGCTGTTTTTT.

This chain links TRBV15 with TRBJ1-3; D not resolved. The germline gives CDR1 LNHNV, CDR2 YYDKDF (reference sequence). This CDR3 is 18 amino acids long. V lost 4 bases, J lost 2 bases, and 21 bases lay in between. The CDR3 sequence is CATSTPNTGWGAGNTIYF. The CDR3 DNA sequence: TGTGCCACCAGCACGCCGAATACGGGGTGGGGAGCTGGAAACACCATATATTTT.

The chain employs TRBV19 and TRBJ2-1; TRBD1 might be the D (6 bases). V dropped 5 bases and J dropped 8 bases, with 13 bases sitting between them. The CDR3 totals 13 residues. Per the germline V gene, CDR1 is LNHDA and CDR2 is SQIVND (reference sequence). The CDR3 region has the DNA TGTGCCAGTAGTCTCCAACAGGGATATGAGCAGTTCTTC. It encodes CASSLQQGYEQFF.

This chain connects TRBV5-1 to TRBJ2-5, with D perhaps matching TRBD2 (5 bases). Germline CDR1 SGHRS, CDR2 YFSETQ. This CDR3 is built from 13 residues. V lost 4 bases, J lost 1 base, and 8 bases lay in between. In nucleotides, the CDR3 is TGCGCCAGCAGCCCGGACTCCCAAGAGACCCAGTACTTC. The encoded protein is CASSPDSQETQYF. Based on the CDR3 plus reference TRBV5-1 and TRBJ2-5, the full variable domain is KAGVTQTPRYLIKTRGQQVTLSCSPISGHRSVSWYQQTPGQGLQFLFEYFSETQRNKGNFPGRFSGRQFSNSRSEMNVSTLELGDSALYLCASSPDSQETQYFGPGTRLLVL.

The rearrangement uses TRBV5-4 and TRBJ2-3; possible D gene TRBD2, 7 bases. Between the trimmed V and J ends, which lost 2 bases and 5 bases, there was a span of 15 bases. The germline V gene has CDR1 SGHNT and CDR2 YYREEE (reference sequence). The length of the CDR3 is 15 residues. The CDR3 sequence: CASSFERGAGDTQYF. The DNA of the CDR3 is TGTGCCAGCAGCTTCGAACGGGGGGCGGGAGATACGCAGTATTTT.

The rearrangement joins TRBV18 to TRBJ1-2; 7 bases are a match to TRBD1. This CDR3 comprises 14 residues. J lost 5 bases, V lost 3 bases, and 6 bases had no gene match. CDR1 and CDR2 (germline): KGHSH, LQKENI. Here the CDR3 reads CASSPRQGVYGYTF. In DNA, the CDR3 is TGTGCCAGCTCACCCCGACAGGGAGTATATGGCTACACCTTC. Full variable domain (outside the CDR3, taken from reference TRBV18 and TRBJ1-2): NAGVMQNPRHLVRRRGQEARLRCSPMKGHSHVYWYRQLPEEGLKFMVYLQKENIIDESGMPKERFSAEFPKEGPSILRIQQVVRGDSAAYFCASSPRQGVYGYTFGSGTRLTVV.

The chain combines TRBV19 with TRBJ1-5; 11 bases match TRBD1. Trimming cost V 6 bases and J 7 bases; bases outside gene matches: 8. Germline CDR1 reads LNHDA; CDR2 reads SQIVND (reference sequence). This CDR3 has 15 residues. CDR3 coding DNA: TGTGCCAGTAGCCCGGGACAGGGGGATAGGCAGCCCCAGCATTTT. It yields the protein CASSPGQGDRQPQHF.

V gene TRBV7-2 combines with J gene TRBJ1-1; D is uncertain. The CDR3 has 15 residues. CDR1 is SGHTA, CDR2 FQGNSA, per germline. Trimming left V 1 base short and J 1 base short, with 10 bases between. CDR3 DNA: TGTGCCAGCAGCTTAGACAGAGACCCGAACACTGAAGCTTTCTTT. Amino acids: CASSLDRDPNTEAFF.

The rearrangement joins TRBV6-1 to TRBJ1-6; perhaps TRBD1 as D (6 bases). This CDR3 contains 16 residues. The V gene lost 4 bases and the J gene lost 8 bases, with 18 bases spanning the gap. Germline CDR1 is MNHNS and CDR2 is SASEGT. CDR3 amino acids: CASSANRELAYSPLHF. CDR3 bases: TGTGCCAGCAGTGCGAACAGGGAGTTGGCGTATTCACCCCTCCACTTT.

The gene calls are TRBV15 and TRBJ1-1, with 7 bases identical to TRBD1. V shed 3 bases and J 1 base; nucleotides not matched to a gene: 8. Germline lookup yields CDR1 LNHNV and CDR2 YYDKDF (reference sequence). CDR3 length: 16 amino acids. CDR3 protein: CATSRILGQPNTEAFF. CDR3 nucleotide sequence: TGTGCCACCAGCAGGATATTGGGACAGCCGAACACTGAAGCTTTCTTT.

J is TRBJ1-6 and V is TRBV6-2 or TRBV6-3, with a tentative D call TRBD1 (5 bases). The CDR3 is 13 amino acids. From germline, CDR1 is MNHEY and CDR2 SVGEGT. The V gene lost 5 bases and the J gene lost 9 bases, with 11 bases spanning the gap. The CDR3 DNA follows: TGTGCCAGCAGTAACCGGGGGGTTTCACCCCTCCACTTT. Protein: CASSNRGVSPLHF.

A few counts support this clone. This rearrangement joins TRBV28 to TRBJ1-2, with TRBD1 matching over 7 bases. J gave up 1 base and V 7 bases, and 9 bases lay outside the gene matches. CDR3 length equals 15 residues. Per the germline V gene, CDR1 is MDHEN and CDR2 is SYDVKM. The CDR3, as DNA: TGTGCCAGCACCCATGCAGGGGGAGTTAACTATGGCTACACCTTC. Its translation is CASTHAGGVNYGYTF.

The chain links TRBV29-1 to TRBJ2-3; 15 positions match TRBD2. CDR3 length: 15 amino acids. V was clipped by 6 bases and J by 5 bases; unmatched bases: 6. In germline, CDR1 is SQVTM, CDR2 ANQGSEA. The CDR3 is CSVGTSGGMRDTQYF. Written as DNA, the CDR3 is TGCAGCGTCGGGACTAGCGGGGGGATGAGAGATACGCAGTATTTT.